Listed below are T cell receptor beta chains from one sample, sequenced in a study of Ad26.COV2.S vaccination and SARS-CoV-2 variants. Method: immunoSEQ multiplex PCR; TCRdb's copy keeps in-frame clones and lacks some. Of 250,000 or so clones detected, about 83% appear once; the ten largest clones hold 2.9%. The sample here was peripheral blood, taken in a trial of Ad26.COV2.S vaccine versus placebo. The receptors here all came from a person aged 18-65 years who received the Ad26.COV2.S COVID-19 vaccine or a placebo. The CDR3 runs from the conserved cysteine through the conserved F or W. A D gene is named only where the DNA matches it firmly. Clone size is not always given. Where it is, it says once, few, many or a class for expanded clones.

TRBV5-4	NA	17	NA	TRBJ2-5	TGTGCCAGCAGCTTGGCCTTAGGGAGACAGGTCGAGGAGACCCAGTACTTC	CASSLALGRQVEETQYF
TRBV7-2	NA	12	NA	TRBJ2-1	TGTGCCAGCAGAACCTGGGGCAATGAGCAGTTCTTC	CASRTWGNEQFF
TRBV27	NA	13	TRBD2	TRBJ2-5	TGTGCCAGCAGTTTATTCGGGAGGGAGACCCAGTACTTC	CASSLFGRETQYF
TRBV5-1	NA	15	TRBD1	TRBJ1-1	TGCGCCAGCAGATACCTGACAGGGGTGAACACTGAAGCTTTCTTT	CASRYLTGVNTEAFF
TRBV11-2	NA	16	NA	TRBJ1-2	TGTGCCAGCAGCTTAACTCGGGGGGCGAGCGGCGGCGGCTACACCTTC	CASSLTRGASGGGYTF
TRBV7-9	once	15	TRBD1	TRBJ1-1	TGTGCCAGCAGCTCTGGACAGGGGATGAACACTGAAGCTTTCTTT	CASSSGQGMNTEAFF
TRBV18	NA	14	NA	TRBJ2-1	TGTGCCAGCTCACCGGGACCTGCCAGCCATGAGCAGTTCTTC	CASSPGPASHEQFF
TRBV10-3	NA	14	TRBD1	TRBJ2-3	TGTGCCATCAAGGGACAGGGAAGAACAGATACGCAGTATTTT	CAIKGQGRTDTQYF
TRBV3-1/TRBV3-2	NA	17	NA	TRBJ2-2	TGTGCCAGCACCAGGGCCGGGGCAGCGCAGGCCACCGGGGAGCTGTTTTTT	CASTRAGAAQATGELFF
TRBV9	NA	17	TRBD1	TRBJ2-4	TGTGCCAGCAGCGTAGCGGCAGGGGGCGCCCGAGGCGACATTCAGTACTTC	CASSVAAGGARGDIQYF
TRBV19	NA	16	TRBD1	TRBJ2-5	TGTGCCACTGGGACAGGGGGCGCGGGGTACCAAGAGACCCAGTACTTC	CATGTGGAGYQETQYF
TRBV6-6	NA	16	TRBD1	TRBJ1-2	TGTGCCAGCAGTTCACGGGCTGGACAGGGAATATATGGCTACACCTTC	CASSSRAGQGIYGYTF
TRBV3-1/TRBV3-2	NA	15	NA	TRBJ1-2	TGTGCCAGCAGCCAAGCGGCTGGCCGCAACTATGGCTACACCTTC	CASSQAAGRNYGYTF
TRBV5-1	NA	16	NA	TRBJ2-5	TGCGCCAGCAGTAGGGCCCCCGGAGGGGGCCAAGAGACCCAGTACTTC	CASSRAPGGGQETQYF
TRBV7-3	once	14	NA	TRBJ1-4	TGTGCCAGCAGCTTAGGCAGGGTATTTGAAAAACTGTTTTTT	CASSLGRVFEKLFF
TRBV29-1	NA	10	NA	TRBJ1-1	TGCAGCGCTTCCGACAGGGAAGCTTTCTTT	CSASDREAFF
TRBV23-1	NA	15	NA	TRBJ2-7	TGCGCCAGCAGTCAATCTAGGACAGCTTCCTACGAGCAGTACTTC	CASSQSRTASYEQYF
TRBV18	NA	17	TRBD2	TRBJ2-3	TGTGCCAGCTCACCGGGACTAGCGGGGAGCCGATCAGATACGCAGTATTTT	CASSPGLAGSRSDTQYF
TRBV2	NA	15	TRBD1	TRBJ1-6	TGTGCCAGCAGACCCAGGACAGGGACGAATTCACCCCTCCACTTT	CASRPRTGTNSPLHF
TRBV7-9	NA	15	TRBD2	TRBJ2-1	TGTGCCAGCAGCTCGCCGGGGGGGCAGGGCAATGAGCAGTTCTTC	CASSSPGGQGNEQFF
TRBV7-9	NA	14	TRBD1	TRBJ1-2	TGTGCCAGCAGGCGACTCCGGGACAGTAATGGCTACACCTTC	CASRRLRDSNGYTF
TRBV27	NA	14	TRBD1	TRBJ1-1	TGTGCCAGCAGTTCGACAGGGGTCAGGACTGAAGCTTTCTTT	CASSSTGVRTEAFF
TRBV7-2	NA	15	NA	TRBJ1-6	TGTGCCAGCAGCTTATTCTTGGTGGGTAATTCACCCCTCCACTTT	CASSLFLVGNSPLHF
TRBV29-1	once	15	TRBD1	TRBJ2-7	TGCAGCGTTGAAGATGGACAGGGTACCCCCTACGAGCAGTACTTC	CSVEDGQGTPYEQYF
TRBV6-5	NA	14	NA	TRBJ2-3	TGTGCCACCCACTGGGGACCTAACACAGATACGCAGTATTTT	CATHWGPNTDTQYF
TRBV6-5	NA	16	NA	TRBJ1-2	TGTGCCAGCAGTTACGATTTAGCGGGACAAATGTATGGCTACACCTTC	CASSYDLAGQMYGYTF